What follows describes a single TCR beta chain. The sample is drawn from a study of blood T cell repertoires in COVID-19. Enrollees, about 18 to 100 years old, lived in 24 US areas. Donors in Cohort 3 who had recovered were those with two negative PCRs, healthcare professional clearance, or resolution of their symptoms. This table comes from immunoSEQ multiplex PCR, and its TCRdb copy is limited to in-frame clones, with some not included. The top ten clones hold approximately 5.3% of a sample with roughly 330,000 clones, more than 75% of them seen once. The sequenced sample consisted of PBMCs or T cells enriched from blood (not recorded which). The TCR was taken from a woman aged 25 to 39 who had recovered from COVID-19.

The CDR3 spells CAISSRTAESYGYTF. CDR3 DNA sequence: TGTGCCATCAGTTCTAGGACAGCTGAGTCCTATGGCTACACCTTC. The rearrangement links TRBV10-3 to TRBJ1-2; TRBD1 is a possible D gene (6 bases). Germline CDR1 is ENHRY and CDR2 is SYGVKD. The CDR3 loop spans 15 amino acids. V shed 5 bases and J shed 4 bases, with 17 bases lying between them.